Included here is one T cell receptor beta chain sequence, with context. Germline V CDR1 and CDR2: LGHDT, YNNKEL (reference sequence). The CDR3 sequence is 20 residues long. Trimming took off 4 bases at V and 1 base at J, with 27 bases between the two ends. This record belongs to a study of T-cell reconstitution after alpha-beta-depleted transplantation in children. Library preparation (for TCRbeta) was performed with unique molecular identifiers. MiXCR was run by TCRdb on the PCR reads, yielding one entry per CDR3 protein. The sample shows about 350,000 distinct CDR3 sequences, roughly 15% of them seen only once.

This TCR derives from a male patient under 10 years old who had a stem cell transplant for acute lymphoblastic leukemia, so the T cells may come from the graft donor. This material consisted of PBMCs, mostly from graft donor cells, taken 360 days after TCRalphabeta/CD19-depleted stem cell transplant. This chain joins TRBV3-1 and TRBJ2-3, with D perhaps matching TRBD1 (6 bases). The CDR3 loop is CASSPTSPQGYEGRTDTQYF. CDR3 in DNA: TGTGCCAGCAGCCCGACGTCACCTCAGGGGTACGAGGGTCGCACAGATACGCAGTATTTT.